The 3 T cell receptor beta chains in this list originate from one sample, sequenced in a study of T cells in Graves' hyperthyroidism and ophthalmopathy. Using RNA transcripts as the source, TCR beta CDR3 regions were amplified. Initially, a first-round RT-PCR of the TCR CDR3 employed the HTBI primer set. TCRdb ran MiXCR on the multiplex PCR reads and lists one entry per CDR3 protein. The table includes 500,000 or so distinct CDR3 sequences, approximately 17% detected once. The sample taken for sequencing was blood. All receptors derive from a woman under 30 with Graves' ophthalmopathy.

V is TRBV4-2 and J is TRBJ1-2, with TRBD1 identical over 7 bases. This CDR3 spans 14 amino acids. The V segment lost 2 bases and the J segment 6 bases; nucleotides outside the gene matches: 6. Germline values: CDR1 LGHNA, CDR2 YNFKEQ. This CDR3 is CASSQNRQGDGYTF. The CDR3 DNA reads as TGTGCCAGCAGCCAAAATAGACAGGGCGATGGCTACACCTTC.

This clonotype has just a few counts. The chain is built from TRBV6-1 and TRBJ2-1; 9 nucleotides align to TRBD1. CDR3 size: 16 residues. V lost 8 bases, J lost 4 bases, and 12 bases stayed unmatched. CDR1 is MNHNS, CDR2 SASEGT, per germline. CDR3 protein: CASLGTRDRVYNEQFF. CDR3 nucleotides: TGTGCCAGCCTCGGAACGCGGGACAGGGTTTACAATGAGCAGTTCTTC.

This clonotype was counted at least ten times. The rearrangement links TRBV7-8 to TRBJ1-1; D gene unclear. The CDR3 length is 15 residues. V lost 5 bases, J lost 0 bases, and 13 bases lay in between. Germline CDR1 SGHVS, CDR2 FQNEAQ. CDR3 DNA sequence: TGTGCCAGCAGCCTTGTGGACGCCATGAACACTGAAGCTTTCTTT. Residues: CASSLVDAMNTEAFF.